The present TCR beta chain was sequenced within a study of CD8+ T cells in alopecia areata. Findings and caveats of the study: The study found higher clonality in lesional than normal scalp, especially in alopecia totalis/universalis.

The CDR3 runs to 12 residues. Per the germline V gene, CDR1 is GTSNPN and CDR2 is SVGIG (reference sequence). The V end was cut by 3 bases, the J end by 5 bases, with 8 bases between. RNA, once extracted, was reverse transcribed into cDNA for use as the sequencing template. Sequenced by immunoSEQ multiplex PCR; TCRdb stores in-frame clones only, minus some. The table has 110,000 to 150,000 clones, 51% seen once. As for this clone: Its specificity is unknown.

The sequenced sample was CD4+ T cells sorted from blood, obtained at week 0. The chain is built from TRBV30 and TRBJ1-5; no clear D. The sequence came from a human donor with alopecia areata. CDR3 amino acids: CAWSLGDQPQHF. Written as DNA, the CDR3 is TGTGCCTGGAGCCTCGGGGATCAGCCCCAGCATTTT.